The next 29 T cell receptor beta chains were all read from a single sample in a study of blood T cell repertoires in COVID-19. The data were produced by immunoSEQ multiplex PCR, yet TCRdb's version contains in-frame clones alone and is incomplete. The sample contains a few hundred thousand clones, 70% to 90% of which appear only once. The specimen sequenced was PBMCs or T cells enriched from blood (not recorded which). These receptors originate from a man aged 30 to 39 who had recovered from COVID-19.

This chain connects TRBV7-9 to TRBJ1-2, with D perhaps matching TRBD1 (6 bases). Germline V gene sequence: CDR1 SEHNR, CDR2 FQNEAQ (reference sequence). Trimming took off 5 bases at V and 7 bases at J, with 14 bases between the two ends. The CDR3 runs 13 residues. The CDR3 loop is CASSLDQGSGYTF. In DNA form, the CDR3 reads TGTGCCAGCAGCCTAGACCAGGGGTCTGGCTACACCTTC.

CDR3 protein: CASSLAQTYEQYF. The CDR3 DNA follows: TGTGCCAGCAGTTTAGCCCAGACCTACGAGCAGTACTTC. The chain employs TRBV12-3 or TRBV12-4 and TRBJ2-7; D not certain. V lost 0 bases and J lost 2, with 5 bases in between. CDR3 length equals 13 residues.

The chain is built from TRBV3-1 (or the pseudogene TRBV3-2) and TRBJ2-7, with 11 nucleotides matching TRBD2. The CDR3 is 14 residues long. From germline, CDR1 is LGHDT and CDR2 YNNKEL (reference sequence). V dropped 4 bases and J dropped 7; count of bases not matched to a gene: 6. The CDR3 coding sequence is TGTGCCAGCAGCCCCCCTAGCGGGGGGCGGGAGCAGTACTTC. The encoded protein is CASSPPSGGREQYF.

The rearrangement links TRBV9 to TRBJ2-3; 11 bases line up with TRBD2. CDR3 size: 14 residues. Losses at the gene ends were 4 bases for V and 6 bases for J; bases not matched to a gene: 4. Germline loops: CDR1 SGDLS, CDR2 YYNGEE. The chain's CDR3 is CASSPLAGGDTQYF. The CDR3 nucleotides are TGTGCCAGCAGCCCTTTAGCGGGGGGGGATACGCAGTATTTT.

Remarks on this clone: The same CDR3 can be traced to other DNA sequences in this sample. The chain links TRBV18 to TRBJ2-3, with D possibly matching TRBD2 (6 bases). In germline, CDR1 is KGHSH, CDR2 LQKENI. The V end was cut by 6 bases, the J end by 1 base, with 11 bases between. The CDR3 runs 14 residues. For the CDR3, the DNA is TGTGCCAGCTCTAGCGGTCAGGGCACAGATACGCAGTATTTT. It yields the protein CASSSGQGTDTQYF.

This chain joins TRBV6-5 and TRBJ1-6; unclear D gene. Germline V gene data show CDR1 as MNHEY and CDR2 as SVGAGI. V was clipped by 0 bases and J by 7 bases, with 13 bases between them. The CDR3 has 16 amino acids. The CDR3 protein is CASSYSIAQPNSPLHF. CDR3 DNA sequence: TGTGCCAGCAGTTACTCGATTGCACAGCCAAATTCACCCCTCCACTTT.

As for this clone: The sample holds other DNA sequences that translate to the same CDR3. The chain is built from TRBV12-3 or TRBV12-4 and TRBJ1-1; unclear D gene. Trimming stripped 3 bases from V and 5 bases from J, with 7 bases between. The CDR3 extends over 12 amino acids. CDR3 bases: TGTGCCAGCAGTTTCTCGGGGACTGAAGCTTTCTTT. It yields the protein CASSFSGTEAFF.

This chain links TRBV7-2 with TRBJ2-7; possible D gene TRBD1, 5 bases. Trimming took off 5 bases at V and 1 base at J, with 24 bases between the two ends. The CDR3 sequence is 18 residues long. Per germline, CDR1 SGHTA and CDR2 FQGNSA. The CDR3 loop is CASSPRGGSRAVSYEQYF. CDR3 in DNA: TGTGCCAGCAGCCCAAGGGGTGGGTCCAGAGCAGTATCCTACGAGCAGTACTTC.

J is TRBJ1-6 and V is TRBV18; no definite D call. The germline V gene encodes CDR1 KGHSH and CDR2 LQKENI. Trimming took 2 bases from V and 14 from J, leaving 13 bases between them. This CDR3 is 13 amino acids long. CDR3 nucleotides: TGTGCCAGCTCACCAGAAGCGGTTGGAGCCCTCCACTTT. Its protein is CASSPEAVGALHF.

The chain employs TRBV5-4 and TRBJ2-7; D is uncertain. Germline values: CDR1 SGHNT, CDR2 YYREEE (reference sequence). The CDR3 runs 14 residues. Deletions cut 4 bases from V and 0 bases from J, with 11 bases between. The CDR3 sequence: CASSPTYYSYEQYF. The CDR3 DNA sequence: TGTGCCAGCAGCCCGACCTACTACTCCTACGAGCAGTACTTC.

V and J are TRBV4-1 and TRBJ2-1; D may be TRBD2 (6 bases). Germline V gene data show CDR1 as MGHRA and CDR2 as YSYEKL. CDR3 length: 15 amino acids. V was clipped by 0 bases and J by 2 bases, with 8 bases between them. The DNA of the CDR3 is TGCGCCAGCAGCCAAGAGGACTATACCTACAATGAGCAGTTCTTC. It yields the protein CASSQEDYTYNEQFF.

A few counts support this clone. CDR3 loop: CASTTGQNGNTIYF. DNA of the CDR3: TGTGCCAGCACCACTGGGCAAAATGGAAACACCATATATTTT. This chain connects TRBV14 to TRBJ1-3; D is unclear. Germline CDR1 reads SGHDN; CDR2 reads FVKESK. Trimming removed 7 bases at V and 3 bases at J, with 13 bases between. The CDR3 length is 14 residues. Full variable domain (outside the CDR3, taken from reference TRBV14 and TRBJ1-3): EAGVTQFPSHSVIEKGQTVTLRCDPISGHDNLYWYRRVMGKEIKFLLHFVKESKQDESGMPNNRFLAERTGGTYSTLKVQPAELEDSGVYFCASTTGQNGNTIYFGEGSWLTVV.

The chain employs TRBV18 and TRBJ2-2, with 7 bases identical to TRBD1. The CDR3 spans 16 residues. CDR1 is KGHSH and CDR2 is LQKENI in the germline V gene. The J segment lost 2 bases and the V segment lost 4 bases, leaving 7 bases of the junction unmatched. This CDR3 reads CASSQQTGRNTGELFF. CDR3 bases: TGTGCCAGCTCACAGCAGACAGGGCGAAACACCGGGGAGCTGTTTTTT.

The V and J genes are TRBV10-3 and TRBJ2-2, with no clear D. Germline V lookup: CDR1 ENHRY, CDR2 SYGVKD. V lost 2 bases and J lost 0, with 4 bases in between. There are 14 residues in the CDR3. The CDR3 coding sequence is TGTGCCATCAGTGAGAGCCCGAACACCGGGGAGCTGTTTTTT. Protein: CAISESPNTGELFF.

The sample holds one count of this clone. This chain connects TRBV5-4 to TRBJ2-2; D not resolved. Trimming shortened V by 5 bases and J by 0 bases, and 11 bases separated the two germline ends. The CDR3 sequence is 15 residues long. Germline V gives CDR1 SGHNT, CDR2 YYREEE (reference sequence). The CDR3 nucleotides read TGTGCCAGCAGTCGTGTAGGAGCGAACACCGGGGAGCTGTTTTTT. Protein product: CASSRVGANTGELFF. The full variable domain, rest sourced from reference TRBV5-4 and TRBJ2-2, is ETGVTQSPTHLIKTRGQQVTLRCSSQSGHNTVSWYQQALGQGPQFIFQYYREEENGRGNFPPRFSGLQFPNYSSELNVNALELDDSALYLCASSRVGANTGELFFGEGSRLTVL.

The rearrangement uses TRBV3-1 (or the pseudogene TRBV3-2) and TRBJ1-2; D may be TRBD1 (5 bases). CDR1 and CDR2 from the germline V gene are LGHDT and YNNKEL (reference sequence). This CDR3 region has 16 residues. V was cut by 2 bases and J by 6 bases, with 19 bases left in between. The CDR3 DNA is TGTGCCAGCAGCCAATCGGGCAGGATTCAAGGGGATGGCTACACCTTC. This encodes CASSQSGRIQGDGYTF.

J is TRBJ1-4 and V is TRBV5-1; the D is unclear. Trimming pared 4 bases from V and 3 bases from J, leaving 19 bases between. Germline CDR1 SGHRS, CDR2 YFSETQ. This CDR3 comprises 17 residues. The CDR3 protein is CASSPTEGRTANEKLFF. In DNA form, the CDR3 reads TGCGCCAGCAGCCCGACCGAGGGTCGGACGGCTAATGAAAAACTGTTTTTT.

In DNA, the CDR3 is TGTGCCAGCAGCCGATACACGCGGACTAGCGGGGGGGTTAATGAGCAGTTCTTC. As protein: CASSRYTRTSGGVNEQFF. This chain links TRBV11-2 with TRBJ2-1, with TRBD2 matching 15 bases. Looked up from germline, CDR1 is SGHAT and CDR2 is FQNNGV. V gave up 5 bases and J gave up 7 bases; unmatched junction bases: 12. This CDR3 region has 18 residues.

This clone was seen a handful of times. The chain joins TRBV27 to TRBJ1-1, with 9 bases identical to TRBD1. V was pared by 8 bases and J by 13 bases, with 11 bases of the junction left unmatched. From germline, CDR1 is MNHEY and CDR2 SMNVEV (reference sequence). This CDR3 comprises 12 residues. As DNA, the CDR3 is TGTGCCAGCCAGGACCCGGGACAGGGCGTTTTCTTT. Translation gives CASQDPGQGVFF.

V gene TRBV6-5 combines with J gene TRBJ2-7; 12 bases are a match to TRBD2. From germline, CDR1 is MNHEY and CDR2 SVGAGI. V trimming: 4 bases; J trimming: 0 bases; junction bases outside the gene matches: 4. The CDR3 extends over 16 amino acids. The DNA for the CDR3 is TGTGCCAGCAGTTGGCTAGCGGGGGGGTTCTCCTACGAGCAGTACTTC. Residues: CASSWLAGGFSYEQYF.

The V call is TRBV24-1, the J call TRBJ2-5; D gene uncertain. V lost 5 bases and J lost 3, with 9 bases in between. The germline gives CDR1 KGHDR, CDR2 SFDVKD. The CDR3 has 13 amino acids. Here the CDR3 reads CATSVAGKETQYF. Here the CDR3 DNA reads TGTGCCACCAGTGTCGCAGGTAAAGAGACCCAGTACTTC.

The chain is built from TRBV29-1 and TRBJ2-1, with TRBD1 identical over 9 bases. The germline gives CDR1 SQVTM, CDR2 ANQGSEA. J was trimmed by 6 bases and V by 6 bases; bases with no gene match: 18. The CDR3 extends over 17 amino acids. The CDR3 loop reads CSVPKFVPGQGFNEQFF. As DNA, the CDR3 is TGCAGCGTCCCGAAATTCGTACCGGGACAGGGCTTCAATGAGCAGTTCTTC.

V gene TRBV11-2 combines with J gene TRBJ2-5, with TRBD1 identical over 8 bases. V trimming: 5 bases; J trimming: 2 bases; junction bases outside the gene matches: 4. Germline V gene data show CDR1 as SGHAT and CDR2 as FQNNGV. This CDR3 has 14 amino acids. The CDR3 DNA is TGTGCCAGCAGCCCGGACAGGGCACAAGAGACCCAGTACTTC. Its translation is CASSPDRAQETQYF. The whole variable domain, remainder taken from reference TRBV11-2 and TRBJ2-5, is EAGVAQSPRYKIIEKRQSVAFWCNPISGHATLYWYQQILGQGPKLLIQFQNNGVVDDSQLPKDRFSAERLKGVDSTLKIQPAKLEDSAVYLCASSPDRAQETQYFGPGTRLLVL.

In its sample, this clone was seen once. The gene calls are TRBV6-5 and TRBJ2-7; 10 bases are shared with TRBD1. This CDR3 has 14 residues. V trimming: 7 bases; J trimming: 2 bases; junction bases outside the gene matches: 5. Germline CDR1 reads MNHEY; CDR2 reads SVGAGI. CDR3 sequence (DNA): TGTGCCAGCAAGCGGACAGGGGGTCCCTACGAGCAGTACTTC. This codes for CASKRTGGPYEQYF.

V is TRBV19 and J is TRBJ2-1; D is uncertain. V was pared by 3 bases and J by 4 bases, with 7 bases between. The CDR3 covers 13 residues. In germline, CDR1 is LNHDA, CDR2 SQIVND (reference sequence). CDR3 in amino acids: CASSIALYNEQFF. CDR3 in DNA: TGTGCCAGTAGTATCGCACTTTACAATGAGCAGTTCTTC.

The V gene is TRBV5-6, the J gene TRBJ2-7; D is unresolved. The CDR3 runs to 15 residues. CDR1 and CDR2 (germline): SGHDT, YYEEEE. V dropped 7 bases and J dropped 0 bases, with 17 bases sitting between them. The CDR3 bases are TGTGCCAGCGCTGTTTTAAGCACGAGCTCCTACGAGCAGTACTTC. Its translation: CASAVLSTSSYEQYF.

The chain links TRBV10-3 to TRBJ1-1; TRBD1 matches 10 bases. V was pared by 6 bases and J by 11 bases, with 12 bases of the junction left unmatched. CDR3 length equals 14 residues. CDR1 is ENHRY and CDR2 is SYGVKD in the germline V gene. CDR3 bases: TGTGCCATCAGCCCGTCGACAGGGGGCGAGACGGCTTTCTTT. Its translation: CAISPSTGGETAFF.

This sequence joins TRBV18 and TRBJ2-7; D is perhaps TRBD1 (6 bases). Germline CDR1 KGHSH, CDR2 LQKENI. This CDR3 is built from 13 residues. V was trimmed by 5 bases and J by 2 bases, leaving 10 bases between them. The chain's CDR3 is CASSGQGPYEQYF. CDR3 DNA sequence: TGTGCCAGCTCAGGCCAGGGGCCCTACGAGCAGTACTTC.

The chain joins TRBV30 to TRBJ2-7; possibly TRBD2 for D (5 bases). V was shortened by 1 base and J by 6 bases, with 13 bases between the two germline ends. In germline, CDR1 is GTSNPN, CDR2 SVGIG (reference sequence). This CDR3 has 13 amino acids. The CDR3 nucleotides are TGTGCCTGGAGTGAGTCTGGACTGGGCGAGCAGTACTTC. This gives the protein CAWSESGLGEQYF.